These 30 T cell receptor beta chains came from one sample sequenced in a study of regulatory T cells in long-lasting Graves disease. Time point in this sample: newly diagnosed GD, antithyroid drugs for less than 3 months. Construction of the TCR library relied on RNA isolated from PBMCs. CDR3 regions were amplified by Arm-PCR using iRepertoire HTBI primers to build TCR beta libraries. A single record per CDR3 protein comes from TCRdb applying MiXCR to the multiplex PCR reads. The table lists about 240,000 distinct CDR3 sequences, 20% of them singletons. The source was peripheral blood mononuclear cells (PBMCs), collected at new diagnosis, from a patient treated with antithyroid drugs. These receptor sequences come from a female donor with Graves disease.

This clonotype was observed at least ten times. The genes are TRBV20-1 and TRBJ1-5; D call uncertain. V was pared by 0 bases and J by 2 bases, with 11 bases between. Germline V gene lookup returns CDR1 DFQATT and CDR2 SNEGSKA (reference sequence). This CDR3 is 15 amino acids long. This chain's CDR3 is CSARDLTWGNQPQHF. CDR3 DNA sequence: TGCAGTGCTAGAGATCTGACTTGGGGCAATCAGCCCCAGCATTTT.

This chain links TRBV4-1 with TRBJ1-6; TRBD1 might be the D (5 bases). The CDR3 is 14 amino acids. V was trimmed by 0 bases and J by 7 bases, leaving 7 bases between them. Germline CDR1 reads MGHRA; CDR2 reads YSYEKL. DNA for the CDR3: TGCGCCAGCAGCCAAGACAGGGAAAATTCACCCCTCCACTTT. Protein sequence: CASSQDRENSPLHF.

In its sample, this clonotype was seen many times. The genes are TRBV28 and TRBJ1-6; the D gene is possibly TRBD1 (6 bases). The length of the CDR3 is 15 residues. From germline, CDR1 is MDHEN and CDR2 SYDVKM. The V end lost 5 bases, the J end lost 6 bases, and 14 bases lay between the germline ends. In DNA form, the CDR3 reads TGTGCCAGCAGTCGATCCGGGACACCTAATTCACCCCTCCACTTT. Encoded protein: CASSRSGTPNSPLHF.

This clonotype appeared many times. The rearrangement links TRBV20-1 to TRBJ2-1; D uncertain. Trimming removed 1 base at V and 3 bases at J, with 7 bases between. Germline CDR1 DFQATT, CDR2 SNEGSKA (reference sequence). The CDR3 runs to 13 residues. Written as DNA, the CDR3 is TGCAGTGCTAGAGTAGTTGACTACAATGAGCAGTTCTTC. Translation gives CSARVVDYNEQFF.

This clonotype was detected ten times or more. The CDR3 here is CASSLLRGDANQPQHF. The CDR3 DNA reads TGTGCCAGCAGCTTATTACGAGGCGACGCCAATCAGCCCCAGCATTTT. The chain uses TRBV7-3 and TRBJ1-5, with D hard to call. Trimming took off 2 bases at V and 3 bases at J, with 14 bases between the two ends. The CDR3 has 16 residues. CDR1 is SGHTA, CDR2 FQGTGA, per germline.

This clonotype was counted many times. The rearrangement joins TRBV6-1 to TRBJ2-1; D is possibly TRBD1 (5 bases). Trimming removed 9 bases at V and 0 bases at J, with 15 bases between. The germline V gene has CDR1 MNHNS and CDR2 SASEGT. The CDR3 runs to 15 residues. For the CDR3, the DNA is TGTGCCAGTTCCATGGGGCGGCTCTCCTACAATGAGCAGTTCTTC. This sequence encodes CASSMGRLSYNEQFF.

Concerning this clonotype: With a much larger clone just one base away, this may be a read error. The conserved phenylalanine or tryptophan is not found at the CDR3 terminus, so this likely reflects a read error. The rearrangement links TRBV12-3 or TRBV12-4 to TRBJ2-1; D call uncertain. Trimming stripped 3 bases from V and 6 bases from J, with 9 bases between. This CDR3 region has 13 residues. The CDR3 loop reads CASSFTGPNEQFL. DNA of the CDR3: TGTGCCAGCAGTTTTACCGGGCCCAATGAGCAGTTCCTC.

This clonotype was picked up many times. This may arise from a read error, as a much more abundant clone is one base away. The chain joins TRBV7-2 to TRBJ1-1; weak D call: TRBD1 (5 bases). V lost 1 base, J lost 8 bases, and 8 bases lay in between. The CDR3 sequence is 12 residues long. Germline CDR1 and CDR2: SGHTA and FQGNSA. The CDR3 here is CTSSLVRGEAFF. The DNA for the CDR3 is TGTACCAGCAGCTTAGTACGGGGGGAAGCTTTCTTT.

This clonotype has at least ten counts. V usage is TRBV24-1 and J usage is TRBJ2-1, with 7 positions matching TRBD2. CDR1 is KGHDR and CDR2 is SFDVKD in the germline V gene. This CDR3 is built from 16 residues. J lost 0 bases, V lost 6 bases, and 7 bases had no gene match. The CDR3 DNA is TGTGCCACCAGTTCTGGGGGGGGGTTCTCCTACAATGAGCAGTTCTTC. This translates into CATSSGGGFSYNEQFF.

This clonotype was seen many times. The CDR3, as DNA: TGTGCCAGCAGCCGGACCCCGAGCTACGAGCAGTACTTC. Protein sequence: CASSRTPSYEQYF. The chain couples TRBV7-2 to TRBJ2-7, with D unclear. CDR1 is SGHTA and CDR2 is FQGNSA in the germline V gene. V was cut by 5 bases and J by 3 bases, with 11 bases left in between. The CDR3 consists of 13 residues. The full variable domain, completed using reference TRBV7-2 and TRBJ2-7, is GAGVSQSPSNKVTEKGKDVELRCDPISGHTALYWYRQSLGQGLEFLIYFQGNSAPDKSGLPSDRFSAERTGGSVSTLTIQRTQQEDSAVYLCASSRTPSYEQYFGPGTRLTVT.

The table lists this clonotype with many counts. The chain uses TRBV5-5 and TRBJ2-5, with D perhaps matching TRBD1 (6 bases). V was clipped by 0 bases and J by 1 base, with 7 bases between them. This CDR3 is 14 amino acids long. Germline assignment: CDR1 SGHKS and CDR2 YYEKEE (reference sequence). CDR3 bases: TGTGCCAGCAGCTTGGACAGGGTCCAAGAGACCCAGTACTTC. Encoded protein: CASSLDRVQETQYF.

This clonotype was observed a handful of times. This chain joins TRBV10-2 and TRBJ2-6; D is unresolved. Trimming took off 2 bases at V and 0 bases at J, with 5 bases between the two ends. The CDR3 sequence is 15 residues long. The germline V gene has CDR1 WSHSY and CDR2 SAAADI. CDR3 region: CASSEGSSGANVLTF. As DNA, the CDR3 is TGCGCCAGCAGTGAGGGCAGCTCTGGGGCCAACGTCCTGACTTTC.

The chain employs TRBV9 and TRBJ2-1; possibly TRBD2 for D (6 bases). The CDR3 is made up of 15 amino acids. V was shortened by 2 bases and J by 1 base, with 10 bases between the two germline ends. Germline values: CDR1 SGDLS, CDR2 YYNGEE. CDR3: CASSVGLASYNEQFF. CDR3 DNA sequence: TGTGCCAGCAGCGTCGGGCTAGCGTCCTACAATGAGCAGTTCTTC.

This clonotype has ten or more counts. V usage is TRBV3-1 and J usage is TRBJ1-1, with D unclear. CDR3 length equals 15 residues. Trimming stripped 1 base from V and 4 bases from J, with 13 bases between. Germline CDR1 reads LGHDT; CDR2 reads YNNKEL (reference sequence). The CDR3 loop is CASSQVPGVATEAFF. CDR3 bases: TGTGCCAGCAGCCAAGTCCCAGGCGTTGCCACTGAAGCTTTCTTT.

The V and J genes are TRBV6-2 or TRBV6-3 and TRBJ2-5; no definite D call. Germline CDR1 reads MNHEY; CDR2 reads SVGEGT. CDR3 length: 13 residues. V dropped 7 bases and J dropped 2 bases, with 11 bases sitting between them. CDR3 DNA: TGTGCCAGCAAGGGCTGGTCACAAGAGACCCAGTACTTC. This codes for CASKGWSQETQYF.

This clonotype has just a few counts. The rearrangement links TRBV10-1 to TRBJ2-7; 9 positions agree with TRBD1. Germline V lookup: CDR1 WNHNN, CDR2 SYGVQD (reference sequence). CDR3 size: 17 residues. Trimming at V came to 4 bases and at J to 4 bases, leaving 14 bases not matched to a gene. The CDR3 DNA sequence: TGCGCCAGCAGTGGAACGAGTGAGGGACAGGGAAGATACGAGCAGTACTTC. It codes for CASSGTSEGQGRYEQYF.

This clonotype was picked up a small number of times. CDR3 in amino acids: CASSRTSPNQPQHF. CDR3 sequence (DNA): TGTGCCAGTAGTAGGACCTCACCCAATCAGCCCCAGCATTTT. The chain joins TRBV19 to TRBJ1-5; D is unresolved. The germline V and J ends were trimmed by 4 bases and 3 bases, with 10 bases remaining between them. CDR1 and CDR2 from the germline V gene are LNHDA and SQIVND (reference sequence). CDR3 length equals 14 residues.

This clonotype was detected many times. Here the CDR3 DNA reads TGCGCCAGCAGCCAGAATCGCCTAGGTGACAGGTTCACAGATACGCAGTATTTT. Its translation: CASSQNRLGDRFTDTQYF. The chain combines TRBV4-1 with TRBJ2-3; a possible D gene is TRBD1 (6 bases). This CDR3 region has 18 residues. Deletions cut 3 bases from V and 2 bases from J, with 21 bases between. The germline gives CDR1 MGHRA, CDR2 YSYEKL.

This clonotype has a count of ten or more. CDR3 DNA sequence: TGTGCCAGCAGTTACAGGGGTAGCGGGCCCTATGACGAGCAGTACTTC. It encodes CASSYRGSGPYDEQYF. The gene calls are TRBV6-5 and TRBJ2-7, with 7 bases that match TRBD2. The CDR3 loop spans 16 amino acids. Germline-derived CDR1 and CDR2 are MNHEY and SVGAGI. V dropped 2 bases and J dropped 5; count of bases not matched to a gene: 12.

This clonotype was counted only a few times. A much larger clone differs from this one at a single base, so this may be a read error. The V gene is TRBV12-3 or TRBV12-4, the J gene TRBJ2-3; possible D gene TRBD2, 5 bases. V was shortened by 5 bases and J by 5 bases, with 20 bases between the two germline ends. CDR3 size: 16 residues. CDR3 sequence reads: CASSPIAGLLGDTQYF. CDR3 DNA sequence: TGTGCCAGCAGTCCAATCGCGGGCCTCCTTGGAGATACGCAGTATTTT.

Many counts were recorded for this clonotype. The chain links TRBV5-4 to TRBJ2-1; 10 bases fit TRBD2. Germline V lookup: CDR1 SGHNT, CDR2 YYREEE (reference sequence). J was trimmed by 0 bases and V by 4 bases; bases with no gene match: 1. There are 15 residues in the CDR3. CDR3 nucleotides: TGTGCCAGCAGCCGGACTAGCGGCTCCTACAATGAGCAGTTCTTC. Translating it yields CASSRTSGSYNEQFF.

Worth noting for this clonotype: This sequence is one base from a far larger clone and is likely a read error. The CDR3 nucleotides read TGCAGTGCCGACCTAGGCCTTCAAGGGACCCAGTACTTC. Its translation: CSADLGLQGTQYF. The chain couples TRBV20-1 to TRBJ2-4; unclear D gene. The J call is doubtful: the DNA matches TRBJ2-5 better. Germline assignment: CDR1 DFQATT and CDR2 SNEGSKA (reference sequence). The CDR3 consists of 13 residues.

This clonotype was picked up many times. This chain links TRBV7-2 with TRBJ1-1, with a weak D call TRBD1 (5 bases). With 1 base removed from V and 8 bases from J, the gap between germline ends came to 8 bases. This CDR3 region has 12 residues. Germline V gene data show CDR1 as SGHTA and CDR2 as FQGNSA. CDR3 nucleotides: TGTGCCAGCAGCTTAGTACGGGGGGAAGCTTTCTTT. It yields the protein CASSLVRGEAFF.

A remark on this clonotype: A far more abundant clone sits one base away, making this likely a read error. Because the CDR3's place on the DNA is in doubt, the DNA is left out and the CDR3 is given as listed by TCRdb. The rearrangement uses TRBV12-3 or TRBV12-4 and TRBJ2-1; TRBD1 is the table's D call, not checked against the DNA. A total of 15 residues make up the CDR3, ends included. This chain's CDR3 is CASSAVGTGNNEQLF.

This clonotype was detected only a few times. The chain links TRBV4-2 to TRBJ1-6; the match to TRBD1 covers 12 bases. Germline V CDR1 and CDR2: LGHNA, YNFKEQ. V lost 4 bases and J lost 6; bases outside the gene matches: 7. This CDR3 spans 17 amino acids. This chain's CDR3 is CASSPMGQGASNSPLHF. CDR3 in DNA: TGTGCCAGCAGCCCCATGGGACAGGGGGCAAGTAATTCACCCCTCCACTTT.

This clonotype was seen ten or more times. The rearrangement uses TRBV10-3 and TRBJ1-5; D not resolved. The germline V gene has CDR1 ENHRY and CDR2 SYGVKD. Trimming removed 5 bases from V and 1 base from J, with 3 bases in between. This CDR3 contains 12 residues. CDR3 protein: CAISSSNQPQHF. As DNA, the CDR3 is TGTGCCATCAGTTCAAGCAATCAGCCCCAGCATTTT.

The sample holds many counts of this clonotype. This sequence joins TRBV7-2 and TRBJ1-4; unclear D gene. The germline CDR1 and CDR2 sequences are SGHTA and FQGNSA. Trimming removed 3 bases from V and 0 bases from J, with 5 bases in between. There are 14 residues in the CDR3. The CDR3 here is CASSLVPTNEKLFF. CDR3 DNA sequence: TGTGCCAGCAGCTTGGTCCCAACTAATGAAAAACTGTTTTTT.

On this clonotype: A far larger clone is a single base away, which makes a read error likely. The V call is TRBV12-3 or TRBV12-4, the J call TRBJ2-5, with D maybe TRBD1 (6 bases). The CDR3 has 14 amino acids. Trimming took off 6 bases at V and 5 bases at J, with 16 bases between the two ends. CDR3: CASSQTPQGETQYF. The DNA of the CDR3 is TGTGCCAGCAGCCAGACGCCCCAGGGGGAGACCCAGTACTTC.

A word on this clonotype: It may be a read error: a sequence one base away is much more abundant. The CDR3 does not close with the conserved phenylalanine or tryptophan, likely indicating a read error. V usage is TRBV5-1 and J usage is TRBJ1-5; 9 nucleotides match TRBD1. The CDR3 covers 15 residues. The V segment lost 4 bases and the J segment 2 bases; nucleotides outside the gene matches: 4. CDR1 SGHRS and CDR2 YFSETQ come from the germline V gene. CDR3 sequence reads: CASSRTGDRNQPQHL. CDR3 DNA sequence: TGCGCCAGCAGCAGGACAGGGGATCGCAATCAGCCCCAGCATCTT.

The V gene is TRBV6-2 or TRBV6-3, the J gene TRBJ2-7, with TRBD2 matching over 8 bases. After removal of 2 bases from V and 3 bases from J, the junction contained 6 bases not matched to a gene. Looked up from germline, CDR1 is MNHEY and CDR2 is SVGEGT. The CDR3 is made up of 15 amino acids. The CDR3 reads CASSYAVAGFYEQYF. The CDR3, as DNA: TGTGCCAGCAGTTACGCCGTAGCGGGGTTCTACGAGCAGTACTTC.